These T cell receptor beta chains were read from a single sample in a study of post-analysis software for immune sequencing data. Each CDR3 protein gets one entry after TCRdb re-called the PCR reads with MiXCR. Here the sample spans hundreds of thousands of distinct CDR3 sequences, about 40% being singletons. The specimen sequenced was blood. Source of these receptors: a girl between 5 and 17 years old with multiple sclerosis. Both conserved end residues are part of each CDR3. The D gene is left open where the match is weak. Clone size is stated in some rows and not others, as once, few, many or a class when expanded.

J gene | clone size | V gene | D gene | CDR3 protein | CDR3 DNA
TRBJ2-7 | few | TRBV5-1 | . | CASRIGGKSSYEQYF | TGCGCCAGCAGGATTGGGGGGAAGAGCTCCTACGAGCAGTACTTC
TRBJ1-2 | . | TRBV5-1 | . | CASSPGDGYGYTF | TGCGCCAGCAGCCCGGGGGACGGCTATGGCTACACCTTC
TRBJ2-7 | . | TRBV5-1 | . | CASSRIGALVEQYF | TGCGCCAGCAGCCGGATAGGGGCCCTGGTCGAGCAGTACTTC
TRBJ2-7 | . | TRBV10-3 | TRBD1 | CAIKGTGPNEQYF | TGTGCCATCAAGGGGACAGGGCCGAACGAGCAGTACTTC
TRBJ2-7 | few | TRBV7-6 | . | CASSFGSFGSYEQYF | TGTGCCAGCAGCTTCGGAAGCTTTGGGTCCTACGAGCAGTACTTC
TRBJ2-5 | . | TRBV10-3 | . | CAISDGIGETQYF | TGTGCCATCAGTGACGGGATTGGCGAGACCCAGTACTTC
TRBJ2-5 | . | TRBV5-4 | . | CASSLVQTSQETQYF | TGTGCCAGCAGCTTGGTGCAGACATCCCAAGAGACCCAGTACTTC
TRBJ1-2 | . | TRBV29-1 | . | CSVPGGVYGYTF | TGCAGCGTTCCCGGAGGGGTCTATGGCTACACCTTC
TRBJ2-5 | . | TRBV20-1 | TRBD2 | CSLLAGAKETQYF | TGCAGTCTGCTAGCGGGGGCCAAAGAGACCCAGTACTTC
TRBJ1-2 | . | TRBV7-9 | TRBD1 | CASSSYRGPSYGYTF | TGTGCCAGCAGCTCGTACAGGGGCCCTTCCTATGGCTACACCTTC
TRBJ2-7 | few | TRBV6-5 | TRBD2 | CASRRAGGPLEQYF | TGTGCCAGCAGACGAGCGGGAGGGCCGCTCGAGCAGTACTTC
TRBJ2-7 | . | TRBV3-1 | TRBD1 | CASGHQGGQGVYEQYF | TGTGCCAGCGGCCACCAGGGGGGACAGGGGGTCTACGAGCAGTACTTC
TRBJ2-7 | few | TRBV5-1 | . | CASSLVQRGYEQYF | TGCGCCAGCAGCTTGGTCCAGAGAGGGTACGAGCAGTACTTC
TRBJ2-1 | . | TRBV29-1 | TRBD2 | CSVEDPREGYNEQFF | TGCAGCGTTGAAGATCCTCGGGAGGGCTACAATGAGCAGTTCTTC
TRBJ2-7 | . | TRBV4-1 | TRBD1 | CASSQVQAGGNYEQYF | TGCGCCAGCAGCCAAGTTCAAGCAGGGGGCAACTACGAGCAGTACTTC
TRBJ2-7 | . | TRBV11-3 | TRBD2 | CASSHLAGPTYEQYF | TGTGCCAGCAGTCATCTAGCGGGGCCCACCTACGAGCAGTACTTC
TRBJ2-7 | . | TRBV29-1 | . | CSVRAMGVDEQYF | TGCAGCGTTCGGGCAATGGGGGTGGACGAGCAGTACTTC
TRBJ2-7 | . | TRBV5-1 | TRBD1 | CASSPGTGALEQYF | TGCGCCAGCAGTCCCGGGACAGGGGCCCTCGAGCAGTACTTC
TRBJ1-1 | . | TRBV5-1 | TRBD1 | CASTPFPNTGTGDTEAFF | TGCGCCAGCACACCCTTCCCAAATACCGGGACAGGGGACACTGAAGCTTTCTTT
TRBJ2-3 | . | TRBV6-5 | TRBD2 | CASGLAGGGTDTQYF | TGTGCCAGCGGGCTAGCGGGGGGGGGCACAGATACGCAGTATTTT
TRBJ1-1 | . | TRBV12-3/TRBV12-4 | TRBD1 | CASSLEGAIFEAFF | TGTGCCAGCAGTTTAGAGGGGGCCATATTCGAAGCTTTCTTT
TRBJ2-1 | . | TRBV7-9 | . | CASSPAGAGSYNEQFF | TGTGCCAGCAGCCCCGCGGGGGCGGGGTCCTACAATGAGCAGTTCTTC
TRBJ1-2 | . | TRBV20-1 | . | CSARVPGANYGYTF | TGCAGTGCTAGAGTTCCCGGCGCTAACTATGGCTACACCTTC